This is a list of T cell receptor beta chains from one sample in a study of blood T cell repertoires in COVID-19. The protocol was immunoSEQ multiplex PCR, while the TCRdb copy is restricted to in-frame clones and leaves out a portion. In the table there are a few hundred thousand clones, less than 90% of which are singletons. Sequencing was done on a sample of PBMCs or T cells enriched from blood (not recorded which). Source of these receptors: a woman in her fifties or sixties who had recovered from COVID-19. CDR3s include the opening cysteine and the closing phenylalanine or tryptophan. The order of the fields is J gene, V gene, CDR3 length, clone size, D gene, CDR3 DNA, CDR3 protein. The D gene is left open where the match is weak. Only part of the rows carry a size: once, few, many, or a class if the clone is expanded.

TRBJ1-2 | TRBV9 | 13 | . | TRBD1 | TGTGCCAGCAGCGCCCAGACAGGGTACGGCTACACCTTC | CASSAQTGYGYTF
TRBJ2-5 | TRBV29-1 | 13 | few | . | TGCAGCGTTGAGACGGGCGCGGGTCAGTCCCAGTACTTC | CSVETGAGQSQYF
TRBJ1-6 | TRBV3-1/TRBV3-2 | 14 | . | . | TGTGCCAGCAGCCAAAGGGACTTGGGGGCACCCCTCCACTTT | CASSQRDLGAPLHF
TRBJ2-5 | TRBV5-1 | 13 | . | . | TGCGCCAGCAGCTTGGTTCTACAAGAGACCCAGTACTTC | CASSLVLQETQYF
TRBJ2-4 | TRBV5-1 | 16 | . | TRBD2 | TGCGCCAGCAGCTCCGGGACTAGCGCCTACAAAAACATTCAGTACTTC | CASSSGTSAYKNIQYF
TRBJ1-2 | TRBV2 | 13 | . | . | TGTGCCAGCACCCGCGGGTGGGACTATGGCTACACCTTC | CASTRGWDYGYTF
TRBJ2-7 | TRBV18 | 15 | . | . | TGTGCCAGCTCACCACCCGATACAGGGCACTACGAGCAGTACTTC | CASSPPDTGHYEQYF
TRBJ1-1 | TRBV5-8 | 13 | once | . | TGTGCCAGCAGCTGGACGAGGGACACTGAAGCTTTCTTT | CASSWTRDTEAFF
TRBJ1-6 | TRBV5-1 | 15 | . | TRBD1 | TGCGCCAGCAGATCGACCGGACAGGGGAAATCACCCCTCCACTTT | CASRSTGQGKSPLHF
TRBJ1-5 | TRBV6-1 | 16 | . | TRBD1 | TGTGCCAGCAGTGCCCAGGGGGCTGTTAGCAATCAGCCCCAGCATTTT | CASSAQGAVSNQPQHF
TRBJ1-2 | TRBV5-1 | 14 | . | TRBD1 | TGCGCCAGCAGCTTGTTAGGGGGCAACTATGGCTACACCTTC | CASSLLGGNYGYTF
TRBJ1-2 | TRBV5-6 | 15 | . | . | TGTGCCAGCAGCTTACAGACAGTAGCTTACTATGGCTACACCTTC | CASSLQTVAYYGYTF
TRBJ2-1 | TRBV2 | 16 | . | . | TGTGCCAGCAGTACGGCGGAGGCGAGCTCCTACAATGAGCAGTTCTTC | CASSTAEASSYNEQFF
TRBJ2-7 | TRBV6-5 | 15 | . | TRBD1 | TGTGCCAGCAGAACTCGGGACAGAGCCCCCTACGAGCAGTACTTC | CASRTRDRAPYEQYF
TRBJ2-7 | TRBV3-1/TRBV3-2 | 16 | once | TRBD2 | TGTGCCAGCAGCCAAGGTCCAGCGGGGGGCTCCTACGAGCAGTACTTC | CASSQGPAGGSYEQYF
TRBJ1-5 | TRBV3-1/TRBV3-2 | 12 | . | . | TGTGCCAGCAGCTTCAACAATCAGCCCCAGCATTTT | CASSFNNQPQHF
TRBJ2-7 | TRBV5-6 | 14 | . | . | TGTGCCAGCAGCTTTGACAGTACTTCCTACGAGCAGTACTTC | CASSFDSTSYEQYF
TRBJ1-1 | TRBV18 | 14 | . | . | TGTGCCAGCTCACCACTTAGTACGAACACTGAAGCTTTCTTT | CASSPLSTNTEAFF
TRBJ2-1 | TRBV4-3 | 18 | . | . | TGCGCCAGCAGCCCTCAATCCCTGGGGGGTTGGAAGTACAATGAGCAGTTCTTC | CASSPQSLGGWKYNEQFF